The following is a T cell receptor beta chain sequence with its context. The sample comes from a study of blood T cell repertoires in COVID-19. Overall study: Sources were T cells, B-cell-depleted T cells, or PBMCs; the material itself was cDNA or gDNA.

Trimming cost V 7 bases and J 7 bases, with 13 bases left between them. Per germline, CDR1 MNHEY and CDR2 SVGAGI. This CDR3 comprises 13 residues. Study processing details: Estimation of nucleated cell counts was performed using reference gene primer amplification. The protocol was immunoSEQ multiplex PCR, while the TCRdb copy is restricted to in-frame clones and leaves out a portion. The DNA was the basis for D and trimming; V, J and clone size are from that table. The sample includes over 450,000 clones, 85% to 90% of them seen just once. This sequence was found in a man between 18 and 35 years old with COVID-19, enrolled during active disease. The chain joins TRBV6-5 to TRBJ2-2; no definite D call. Sequenced sample: peripheral blood. The CDR3 here is CASTFLRNGELFF. The CDR3 DNA reads TGTGCCAGCACCTTCCTGAGGAACGGGGAGCTGTTTTTT.